Detailed here is one T cell receptor beta chain. Its antigen remains unknown. This CDR3 is built from 14 residues. Germline V gives CDR1 SEHNR, CDR2 FQNEAQ (reference sequence). Trimming removed 7 bases at V and 0 bases at J, with 7 bases between. Assay used: immunoSEQ multiplex PCR; TCRdb lists only in-frame clones, some missing. The table records roughly 73,000 clones, more than 75% of them present only once. This sample was taken from a study of graft-versus-host responses after intestinal transplantation. Overall study findings and caveats: GvH clones appeared in recipient marrow, some first in ileum or blood.

This sequence originates from a human donor who was the organ donor for an intestinal transplant. This specimen consisted of unstimulated CD8+ T cells sorted from spleen or lymph node cells, obtained before transplant. The chain joins TRBV7-9 to TRBJ1-6; no definite D call. This chain's CDR3 is CASISSSYNSPLHF. CDR3 nucleotides: TGTGCCAGCATCTCGAGCTCCTATAATTCACCCCTCCACTTT.